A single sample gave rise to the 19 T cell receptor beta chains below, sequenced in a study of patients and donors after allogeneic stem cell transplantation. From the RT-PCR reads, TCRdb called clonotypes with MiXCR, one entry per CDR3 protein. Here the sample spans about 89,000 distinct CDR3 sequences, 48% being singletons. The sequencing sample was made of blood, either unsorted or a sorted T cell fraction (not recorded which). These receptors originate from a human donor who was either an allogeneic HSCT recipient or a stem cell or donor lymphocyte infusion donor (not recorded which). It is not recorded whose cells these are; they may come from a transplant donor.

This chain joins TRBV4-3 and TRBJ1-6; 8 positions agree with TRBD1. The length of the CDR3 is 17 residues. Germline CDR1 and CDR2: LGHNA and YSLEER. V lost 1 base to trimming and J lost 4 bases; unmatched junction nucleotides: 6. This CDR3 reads CASSQGTGSIYNSPLHF. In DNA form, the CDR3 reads TGCGCCAGCAGCCAAGGGACAGGGTCAATTTATAATTCACCCCTCCACTTT.

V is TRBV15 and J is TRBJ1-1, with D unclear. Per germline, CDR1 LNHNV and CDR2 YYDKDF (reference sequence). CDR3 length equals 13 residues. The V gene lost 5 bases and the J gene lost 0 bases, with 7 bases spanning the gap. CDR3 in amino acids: CATSDDMNTEAFF. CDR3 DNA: TGTGCCACCAGCGACGACATGAACACTGAAGCTTTCTTT.

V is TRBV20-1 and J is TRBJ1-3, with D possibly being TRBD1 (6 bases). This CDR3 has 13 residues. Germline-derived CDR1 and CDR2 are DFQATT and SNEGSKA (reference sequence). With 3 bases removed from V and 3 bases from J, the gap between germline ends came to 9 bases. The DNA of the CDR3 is TGCAGTGCTAGGGACAGCCGTGGAAACACCATATATTTT. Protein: CSARDSRGNTIYF.

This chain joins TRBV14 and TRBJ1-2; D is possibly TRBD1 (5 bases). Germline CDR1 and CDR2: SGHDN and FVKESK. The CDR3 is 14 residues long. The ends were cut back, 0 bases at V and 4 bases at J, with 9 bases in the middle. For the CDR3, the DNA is TGTGCCAGCAGCCAAGAAGCAGGGCCCTATGGCTACACCTTC. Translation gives CASSQEAGPYGYTF.

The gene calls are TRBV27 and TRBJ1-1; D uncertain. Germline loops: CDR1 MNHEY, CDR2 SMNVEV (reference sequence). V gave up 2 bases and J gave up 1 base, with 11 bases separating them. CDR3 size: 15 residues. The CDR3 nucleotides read TGTGCCAGCAGTTTAACCGGGCTGGCGAACACTGAAGCTTTCTTT. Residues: CASSLTGLANTEAFF.

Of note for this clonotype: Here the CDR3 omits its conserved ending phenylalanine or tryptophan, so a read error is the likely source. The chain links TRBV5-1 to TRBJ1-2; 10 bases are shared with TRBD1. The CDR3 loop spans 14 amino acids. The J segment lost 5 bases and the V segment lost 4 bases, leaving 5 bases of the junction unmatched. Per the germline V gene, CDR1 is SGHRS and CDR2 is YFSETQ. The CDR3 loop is CASSRGTGDYGYTL. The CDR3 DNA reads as TGCGCCAGCAGCAGAGGGACAGGGGATTATGGCTACACCTTA.

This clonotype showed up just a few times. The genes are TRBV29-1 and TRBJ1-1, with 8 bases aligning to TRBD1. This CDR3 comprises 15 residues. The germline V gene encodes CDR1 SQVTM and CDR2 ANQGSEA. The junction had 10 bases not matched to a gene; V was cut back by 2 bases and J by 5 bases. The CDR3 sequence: CSVERDAGGGTEAFF. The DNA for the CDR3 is TGCAGCGTTGAACGTGATGCAGGGGGCGGGACTGAAGCTTTCTTT.

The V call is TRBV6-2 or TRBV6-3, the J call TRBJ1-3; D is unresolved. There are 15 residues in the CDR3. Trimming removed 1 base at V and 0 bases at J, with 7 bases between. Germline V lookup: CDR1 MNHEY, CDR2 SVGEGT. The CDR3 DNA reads TGTGCCAGCAGTTACTGGACGGTCTCTGGAAACACCATATATTTT. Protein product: CASSYWTVSGNTIYF.

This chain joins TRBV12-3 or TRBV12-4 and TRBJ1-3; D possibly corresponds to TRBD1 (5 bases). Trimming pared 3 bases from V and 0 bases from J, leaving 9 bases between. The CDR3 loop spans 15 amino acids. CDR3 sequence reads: CASSFLGVSGNTIYF. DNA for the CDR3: TGTGCCAGCAGTTTTTTGGGGGTCTCTGGAAACACCATATATTTT.

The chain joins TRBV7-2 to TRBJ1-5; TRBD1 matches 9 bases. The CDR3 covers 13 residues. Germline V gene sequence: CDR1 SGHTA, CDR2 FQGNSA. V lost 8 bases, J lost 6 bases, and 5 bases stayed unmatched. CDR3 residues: CASLDRGSQPQHF. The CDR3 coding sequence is TGTGCCAGCCTGGACAGGGGTAGTCAGCCCCAGCATTTT.

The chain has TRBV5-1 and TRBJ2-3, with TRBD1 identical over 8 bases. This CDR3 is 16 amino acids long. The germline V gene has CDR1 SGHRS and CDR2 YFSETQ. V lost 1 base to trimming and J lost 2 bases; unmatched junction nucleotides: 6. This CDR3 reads CASSLSRGPSTDTQYF. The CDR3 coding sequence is TGCGCCAGCAGCTTGTCCAGGGGGCCTTCCACAGATACGCAGTATTTT.

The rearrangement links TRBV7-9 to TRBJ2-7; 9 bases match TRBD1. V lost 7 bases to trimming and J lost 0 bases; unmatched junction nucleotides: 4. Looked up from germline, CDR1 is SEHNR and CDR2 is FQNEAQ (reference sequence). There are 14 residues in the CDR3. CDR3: CASIGTGFSYEQYF. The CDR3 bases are TGTGCCAGCATCGGGACAGGGTTCTCCTACGAGCAGTACTTC.

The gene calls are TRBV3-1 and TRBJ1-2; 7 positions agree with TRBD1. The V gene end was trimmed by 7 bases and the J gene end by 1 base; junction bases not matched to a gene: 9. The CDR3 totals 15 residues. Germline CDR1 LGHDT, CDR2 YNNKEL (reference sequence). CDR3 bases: TGTGCCAGCACCAAACAGGGGAACCATAACTATGGCTACACCTTC. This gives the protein CASTKQGNHNYGYTF.

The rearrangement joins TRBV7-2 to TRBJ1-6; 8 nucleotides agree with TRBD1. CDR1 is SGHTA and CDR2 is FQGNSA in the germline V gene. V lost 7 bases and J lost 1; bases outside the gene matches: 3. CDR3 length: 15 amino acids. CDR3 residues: CASTRQGSYNSPLHF. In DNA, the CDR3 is TGTGCCAGCACCAGACAGGGGTCCTATAATTCACCCCTCCACTTT.

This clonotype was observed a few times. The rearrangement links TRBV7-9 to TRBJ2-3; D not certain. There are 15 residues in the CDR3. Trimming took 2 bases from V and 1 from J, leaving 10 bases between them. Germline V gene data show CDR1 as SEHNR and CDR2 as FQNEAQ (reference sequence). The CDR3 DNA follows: TGTGCCAGCAGCTTAATCGGAAGGGGCACAGATACGCAGTATTTT. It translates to CASSLIGRGTDTQYF.

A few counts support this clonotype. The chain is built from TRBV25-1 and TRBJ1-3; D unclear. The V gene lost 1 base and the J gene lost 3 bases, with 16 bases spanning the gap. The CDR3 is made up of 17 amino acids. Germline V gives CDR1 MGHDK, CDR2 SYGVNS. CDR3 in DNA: TGTGCCAGCAGTGAATCAGATAGAACCGAGATTGGAAACACCATATATTTT. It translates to CASSESDRTEIGNTIYF.

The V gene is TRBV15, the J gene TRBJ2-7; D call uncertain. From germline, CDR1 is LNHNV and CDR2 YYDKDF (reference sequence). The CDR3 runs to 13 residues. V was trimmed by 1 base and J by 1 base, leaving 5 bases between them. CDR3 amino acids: CATSRGDSYEQYF. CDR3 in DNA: TGTGCCACCAGCAGAGGCGATTCCTACGAGCAGTACTTC.

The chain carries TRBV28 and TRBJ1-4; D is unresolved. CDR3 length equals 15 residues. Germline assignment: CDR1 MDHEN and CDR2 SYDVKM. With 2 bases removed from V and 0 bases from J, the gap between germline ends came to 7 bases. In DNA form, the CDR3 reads TGTGCCAGCAGTTTAATGCAGCCAACTAATGAAAAACTGTTTTTT. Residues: CASSLMQPTNEKLFF.

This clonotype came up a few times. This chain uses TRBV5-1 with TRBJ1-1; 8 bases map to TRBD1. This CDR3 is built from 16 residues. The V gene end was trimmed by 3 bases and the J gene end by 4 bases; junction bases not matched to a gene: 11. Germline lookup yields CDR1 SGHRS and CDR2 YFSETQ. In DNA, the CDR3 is TGCGCCAGCAGCTCTGGACAGGGAGGTTGGGGCACTGAAGCTTTCTTT. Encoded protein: CASSSGQGGWGTEAFF.